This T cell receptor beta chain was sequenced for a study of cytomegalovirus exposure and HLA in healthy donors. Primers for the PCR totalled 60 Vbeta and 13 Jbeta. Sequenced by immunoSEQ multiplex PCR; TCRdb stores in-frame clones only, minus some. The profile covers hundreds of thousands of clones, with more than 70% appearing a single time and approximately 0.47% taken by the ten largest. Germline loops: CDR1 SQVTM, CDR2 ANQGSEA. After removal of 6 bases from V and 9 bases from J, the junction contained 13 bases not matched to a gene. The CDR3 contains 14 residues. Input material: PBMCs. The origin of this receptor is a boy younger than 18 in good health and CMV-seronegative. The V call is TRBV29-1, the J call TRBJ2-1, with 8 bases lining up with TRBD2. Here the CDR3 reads CSVGALAGGSEQFF. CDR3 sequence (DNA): TGCAGCGTGGGGGCCCTGGCGGGAGGAAGTGAGCAGTTCTTC.